These 3 T cell receptor beta chains originate from one sample sequenced in a study of blood T cell repertoires in COVID-19. The protocol was immunoSEQ multiplex PCR, while the TCRdb copy is restricted to in-frame clones and leaves out a portion. The table has roughly 200,000 clones, around 81% seen once; the top ten hold less than 5.5%. Specimen: peripheral blood. Source of these receptors: a man between 50 and 59 years old with active or convalescent COVID-19.

CDR3 DNA: TGTGCCAGCAGTGAATCCAGGGGAGGGGAGCAGTACTTC. Its translation: CASSESRGGEQYF. J is TRBJ2-7 and V is TRBV6-1; D perhaps matches TRBD2 (7 bases). The germline V and J ends were trimmed by 2 bases and 7 bases, with 12 bases remaining between them. Germline CDR1 MNHNS, CDR2 SASEGT. This CDR3 is built from 13 residues.

This chain links TRBV12-3 or TRBV12-4 with TRBJ2-1, with D tentatively TRBD1 (6 bases). The CDR3 spans 13 residues. V was clipped by 1 base and J by 7 bases, with 8 bases between them. The CDR3 here is CASSLDRANEQFF. The CDR3 bases are TGTGCCAGCAGTTTAGACAGGGCGAATGAGCAGTTCTTC.

The rearrangement uses TRBV7-6 and TRBJ2-3; no reliable D call. The ends were cut back, 3 bases at V and 0 bases at J, with 10 bases in the middle. Germline V gene lookup returns CDR1 SGHVS and CDR2 FNYEAQ. The CDR3 covers 15 residues. This CDR3 reads CASSFFQASTDTQYF. In nucleotides, the CDR3 is TGTGCCAGCAGCTTCTTTCAGGCGAGCACAGATACGCAGTATTTT.